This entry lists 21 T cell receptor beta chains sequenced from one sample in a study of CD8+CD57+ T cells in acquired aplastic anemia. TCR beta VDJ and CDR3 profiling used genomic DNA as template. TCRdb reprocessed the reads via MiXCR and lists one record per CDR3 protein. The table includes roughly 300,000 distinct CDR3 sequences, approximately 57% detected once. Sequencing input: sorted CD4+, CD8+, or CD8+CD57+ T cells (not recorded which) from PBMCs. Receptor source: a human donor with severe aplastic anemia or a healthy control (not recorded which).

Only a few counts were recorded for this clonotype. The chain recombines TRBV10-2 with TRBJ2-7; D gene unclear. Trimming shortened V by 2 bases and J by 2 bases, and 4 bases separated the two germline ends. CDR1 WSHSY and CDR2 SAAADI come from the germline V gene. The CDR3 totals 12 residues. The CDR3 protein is CASSENTYEQYF. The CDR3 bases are TGCGCCAGCAGTGAGAACACCTACGAGCAGTACTTC.

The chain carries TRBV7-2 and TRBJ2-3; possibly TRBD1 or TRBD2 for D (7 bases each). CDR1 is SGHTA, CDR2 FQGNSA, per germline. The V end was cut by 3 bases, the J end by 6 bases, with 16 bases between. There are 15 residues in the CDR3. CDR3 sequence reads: CASSFRLQGGDTQYF. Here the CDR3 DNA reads TGTGCCAGCAGCTTCAGACTTCAGGGGGGGGATACGCAGTATTTT.

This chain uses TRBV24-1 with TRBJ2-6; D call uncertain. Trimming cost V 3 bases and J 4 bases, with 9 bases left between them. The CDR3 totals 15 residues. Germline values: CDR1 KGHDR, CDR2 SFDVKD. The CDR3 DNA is TGTGCCACCAGTGATGGGGATACGGGGGCCAACGTCCTGACTTTC. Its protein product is CATSDGDTGANVLTF.

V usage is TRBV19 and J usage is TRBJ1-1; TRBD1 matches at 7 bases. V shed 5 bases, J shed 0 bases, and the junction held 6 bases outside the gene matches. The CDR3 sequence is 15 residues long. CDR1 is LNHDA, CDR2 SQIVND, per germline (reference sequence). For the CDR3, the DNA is TGTGCCAGTAGTTACGACAGGGACATGAACACTGAAGCTTTCTTT. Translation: CASSYDRDMNTEAFF.

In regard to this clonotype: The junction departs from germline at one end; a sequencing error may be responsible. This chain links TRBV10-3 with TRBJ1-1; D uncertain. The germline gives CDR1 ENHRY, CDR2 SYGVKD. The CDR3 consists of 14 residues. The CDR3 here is CAISARNMNTVAFF. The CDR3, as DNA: TGTGCCATCAGTGCCCGGAACATGAACACTGTAGCTTTCTTT.

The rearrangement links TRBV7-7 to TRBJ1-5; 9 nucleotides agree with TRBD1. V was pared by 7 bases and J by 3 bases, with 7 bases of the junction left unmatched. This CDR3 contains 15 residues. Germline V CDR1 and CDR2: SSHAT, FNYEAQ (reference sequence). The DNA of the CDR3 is TGTGCCAGCACCAAACAGGGGGCCCTCAATCAGCCCCAGCATTTT. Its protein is CASTKQGALNQPQHF.

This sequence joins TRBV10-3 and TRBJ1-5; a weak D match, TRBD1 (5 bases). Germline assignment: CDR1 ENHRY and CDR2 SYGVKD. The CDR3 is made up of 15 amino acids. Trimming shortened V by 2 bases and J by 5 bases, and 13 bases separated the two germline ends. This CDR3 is CAISEGGTYHQPQHF. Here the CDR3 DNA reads TGTGCCATCAGTGAGGGGGGGACGTACCATCAGCCCCAGCATTTT.

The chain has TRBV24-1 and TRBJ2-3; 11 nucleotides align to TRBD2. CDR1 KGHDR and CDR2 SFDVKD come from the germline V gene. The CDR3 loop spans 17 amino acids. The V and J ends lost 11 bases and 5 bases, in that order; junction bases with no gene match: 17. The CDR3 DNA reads TGTGCCAGCTCACGTCTAGCGGGAGGAGGTCTTGGAGATACGCAGTATTTT. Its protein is CASSRLAGGGLGDTQYF.

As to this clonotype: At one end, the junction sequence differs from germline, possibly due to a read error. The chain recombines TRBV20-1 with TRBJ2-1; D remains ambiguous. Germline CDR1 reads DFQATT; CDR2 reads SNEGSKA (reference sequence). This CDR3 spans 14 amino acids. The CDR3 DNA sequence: TGCAGTGCTAGCTACGGGCCGGGCTACAGTGAGCAGTTCTTC. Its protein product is CSASYGPGYSEQFF.

The CDR3, as DNA: TGTGCCAGTAGGGGGGGACTAGCGACCTACAATGAGCAGTTCTTC. This sequence encodes CASRGGLATYNEQFF. The rearrangement links TRBV19 to TRBJ2-1, with 10 bases aligning to TRBD2. The CDR3 sequence is 15 residues long. Germline-derived CDR1 and CDR2 are LNHDA and SQIVND (reference sequence). The V segment lost 6 bases and the J segment 2 bases; nucleotides outside the gene matches: 4.

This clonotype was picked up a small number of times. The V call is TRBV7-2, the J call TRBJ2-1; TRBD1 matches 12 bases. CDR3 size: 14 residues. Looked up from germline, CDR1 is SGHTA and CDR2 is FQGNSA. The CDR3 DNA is TGTGCTTCCTCCCGGGACAGGGGGCGAAATGAGCAGTTCTTC. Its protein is CASSRDRGRNEQFF.

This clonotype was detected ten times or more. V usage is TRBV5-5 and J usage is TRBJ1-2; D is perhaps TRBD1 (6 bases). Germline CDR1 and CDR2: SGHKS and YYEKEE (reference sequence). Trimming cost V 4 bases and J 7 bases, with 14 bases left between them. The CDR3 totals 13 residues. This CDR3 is CASSQRGAVGYTF. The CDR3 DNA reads TGTGCCAGCAGCCAGCGGGGGGCGGTTGGCTACACCTTC.

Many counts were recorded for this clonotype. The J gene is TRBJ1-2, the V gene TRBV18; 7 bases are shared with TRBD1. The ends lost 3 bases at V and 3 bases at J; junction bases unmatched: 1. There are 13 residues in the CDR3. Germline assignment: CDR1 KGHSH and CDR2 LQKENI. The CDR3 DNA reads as TGTGCCAGCTCACCGGACAGGTACTATGGCTACACCTTC. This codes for CASSPDRYYGYTF. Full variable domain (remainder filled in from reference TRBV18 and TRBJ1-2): NAGVMQNPRHLVRRRGQEARLRCSPMKGHSHVYWYRQLPEEGLKFMVYLQKENIIDESGMPKERFSAEFPKEGPSILRIQQVVRGDSAAYFCASSPDRYYGYTFGSGTRLTVV.

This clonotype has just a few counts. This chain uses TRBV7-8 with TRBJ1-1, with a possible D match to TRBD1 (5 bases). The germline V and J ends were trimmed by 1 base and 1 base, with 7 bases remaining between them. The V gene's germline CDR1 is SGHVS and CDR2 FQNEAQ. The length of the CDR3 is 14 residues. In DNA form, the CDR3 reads TGTGCCAGCAGCTTAGTCGGGGCGAACACTGAAGCTTTCTTT. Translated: CASSLVGANTEAFF. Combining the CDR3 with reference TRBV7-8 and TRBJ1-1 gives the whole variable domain GAGVSQSPRYKVAKRGQDVALRCDPISGHVSLFWYQQALGQGPEFLTYFQNEAQLDKSGLPSDRFFAERPEGSVSTLKIQRTQQEDSAVYLCASSLVGANTEAFFGQGTRLTVV.

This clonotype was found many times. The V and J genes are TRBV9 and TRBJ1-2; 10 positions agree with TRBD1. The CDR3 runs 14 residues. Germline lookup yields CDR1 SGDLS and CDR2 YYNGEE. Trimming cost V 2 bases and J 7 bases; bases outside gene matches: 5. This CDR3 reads CASSVDRGLLGYTF. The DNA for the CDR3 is TGTGCCAGCAGCGTCGACAGGGGGCTTCTTGGCTACACCTTC.

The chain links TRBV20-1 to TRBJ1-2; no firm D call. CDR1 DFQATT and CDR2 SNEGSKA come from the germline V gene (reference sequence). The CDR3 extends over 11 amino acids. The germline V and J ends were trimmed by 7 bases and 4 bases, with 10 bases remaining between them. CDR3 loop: CSVKDLYGYTF. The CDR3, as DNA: TGCAGTGTTAAGGACCTCTATGGCTACACCTTC.

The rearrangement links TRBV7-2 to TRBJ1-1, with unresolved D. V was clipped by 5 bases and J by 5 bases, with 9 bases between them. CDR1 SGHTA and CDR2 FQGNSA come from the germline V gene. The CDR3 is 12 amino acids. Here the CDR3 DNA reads TGTGCCAGCAGCGAAGGGTGGACTGAAGCTTTCTTT. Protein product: CASSEGWTEAFF.

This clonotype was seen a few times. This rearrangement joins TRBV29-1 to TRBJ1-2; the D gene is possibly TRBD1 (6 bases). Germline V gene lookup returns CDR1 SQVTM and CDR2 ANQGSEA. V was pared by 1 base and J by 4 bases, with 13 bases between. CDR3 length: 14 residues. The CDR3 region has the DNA TGCAGCGTTGAAGGGGACAAAGACTTCTATGGCTACACCTTC. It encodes CSVEGDKDFYGYTF.

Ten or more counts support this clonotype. The DNA for the CDR3 is TGTGCCATCACCACCCAGGGAGGCACTGAAGCTTTCTTT. Translated: CAITTQGGTEAFF. V usage is TRBV10-3 and J usage is TRBJ1-1, with D possibly matching TRBD1 (5 bases). V was cut by 7 bases and J by 4 bases, with 13 bases left in between. Germline values: CDR1 ENHRY, CDR2 SYGVKD. This CDR3 has 13 residues.

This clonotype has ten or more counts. The CDR3 DNA reads TGTGCCAGCAGTCATACCACGGGTACGGGTGAAGCTTTCTTT. The encoded protein is CASSHTTGTGEAFF. This chain uses TRBV6-4 with TRBJ1-1; D gene unclear. The CDR3 totals 14 residues. CDR1 is MRHNA and CDR2 is SNTAGT in the germline V gene. The V end was cut by 5 bases, the J end by 7 bases, with 17 bases between.

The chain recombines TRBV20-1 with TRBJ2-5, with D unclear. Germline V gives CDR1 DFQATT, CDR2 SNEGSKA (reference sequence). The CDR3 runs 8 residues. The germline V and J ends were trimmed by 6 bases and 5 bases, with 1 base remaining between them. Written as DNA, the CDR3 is TGCAGTGCCGAGACCCAGTACTTC. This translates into CSAETQYF.